A single sample is the source of the 28 T cell receptor beta chains below, sequenced in a study of regulatory T cells in long-lasting Graves disease. Researchers made TCR beta libraries by using iRepertoire HTBI primers and running Arm-PCR on CDR3 regions. TCRdb ran MiXCR on the multiplex PCR reads and lists one entry per CDR3 protein. The sample holds some 410,000 distinct CDR3 sequences, 15% to 20% seen once. Time point reported: newly diagnosed GD, antithyroid drugs for less than 3 months. PBMC-extracted RNA yielded the TCR library. The sample was also linked to a second study, of T cells in Graves' hyperthyroidism and ophthalmopathy.

Sequenced here: peripheral blood mononuclear cells (PBMCs), sampled at new diagnosis, from a patient treated with antithyroid drugs. These receptors originate from a woman aged 25-40 years with Graves disease.

At least ten counts were recorded for this clonotype. This chain links TRBV28 with TRBJ1-6, with a possible D match to TRBD1 (5 bases). CDR1 and CDR2 (germline): MDHEN, SYDVKM. V was shortened by 6 bases and J by 7 bases, with 16 bases between the two germline ends. This CDR3 comprises 15 residues. The CDR3 loop is CASSGMGVSNSPLHF. CDR3 bases: TGTGCCAGCAGCGGCATGGGGGTTTCCAATTCACCCCTCCACTTT.

The chain employs TRBV19 and TRBJ2-1, with 10 bases that match TRBD2. V lost 6 bases to trimming and J lost 4 bases; unmatched junction nucleotides: 12. CDR1 LNHDA and CDR2 SQIVND come from the germline V gene (reference sequence). The CDR3 is 17 residues long. The CDR3 is CASSISGRGSKYNEQFF. CDR3 bases: TGTGCCAGTAGCATAAGCGGGAGGGGCAGTAAGTACAATGAGCAGTTCTTC.

In this sample, this clonotype turned up many times. The chain carries TRBV28 and TRBJ1-1; no clear D gene. Trimming shortened V by 7 bases and J by 1 base, and 16 bases separated the two germline ends. Germline values: CDR1 MDHEN, CDR2 SYDVKM. This CDR3 region has 15 residues. CDR3 DNA sequence: TGTGCCAGCACCGAAATCCGGGCTAGGAACACTGAAGCTTTCTTT. Translating it yields CASTEIRARNTEAFF.

This sequence joins TRBV7-9 and TRBJ2-1, with D tentatively TRBD1 or TRBD2 (5 bases each). The CDR3 is 13 residues long. CDR1 is SEHNR, CDR2 FQNEAQ, per germline (reference sequence). V lost 6 bases and J lost 8, with 14 bases in between. For the CDR3, the DNA is TGTGCCAGCAGGCTCCCGGGGACGTATGAGCAGTTCTTC. Translated, it gives CASRLPGTYEQFF.

Ten or more counts support this clonotype. The V gene is TRBV6-5, the J gene TRBJ1-2; perhaps TRBD1 as D (5 bases). Germline V CDR1 and CDR2: MNHEY, SVGAGI. The V and J ends lost 1 base and 7 bases respectively, with 10 bases between them. The CDR3 has 13 residues. The CDR3, as DNA: TGTGCCAGCAGTTACTACGGGGGTTCTGGCTACACCTTC. Translated, it gives CASSYYGGSGYTF.

V is TRBV11-2 and J is TRBJ2-7; 10 bases are shared with TRBD1. V was clipped by 3 bases and J by 3 bases; unmatched bases: 5. Germline-derived CDR1 and CDR2 are SGHAT and FQNNGV. The CDR3 spans 15 residues. CDR3 coding DNA: TGTGCCAGCAGCTTGGACAGGGGGGACTACTACGAGCAGTACTTC. This codes for CASSLDRGDYYEQYF.

This clonotype was detected ten times or more. In nucleotides, the CDR3 is TGCGCCAGCAGTGAATACCGGACGGGAAACACCATATATTTT. Translated: CASSEYRTGNTIYF. This chain joins TRBV10-1 and TRBJ1-3, with no clear D. The CDR3 is 14 residues long. Trimming removed 3 bases from V and 4 bases from J, with 10 bases in between. Germline V gives CDR1 WNHNN, CDR2 SYGVQD (reference sequence).

This clonotype came up many times. This chain joins TRBV7-9 and TRBJ2-3, with D possibly matching TRBD2 (5 bases). The germline V gene encodes CDR1 SEHNR and CDR2 FQNEAQ (reference sequence). The CDR3 is 14 amino acids. V shed 1 base and J shed 6 bases, with 11 bases lying between them. The CDR3 loop is CASSLGIERDTQYF. The CDR3 bases are TGTGCCAGCAGCTTAGGGATCGAGCGGGATACGCAGTATTTT.

This clonotype was seen many times. The rearrangement uses TRBV28 and TRBJ2-1; D is unclear. Per the germline V gene, CDR1 is MDHEN and CDR2 is SYDVKM. The CDR3 has 14 residues. V was cut by 5 bases and J by 1 base, with 9 bases left in between. The CDR3 coding sequence is TGTGCCAGCAGTCGGGTCGGGTCCTACAATGAGCAGTTCTTC. Translation gives CASSRVGSYNEQFF.

This clonotype was observed at least ten times. This chain joins TRBV18 and TRBJ2-3, with 7 bases matching TRBD2. Losses at the gene ends were 1 base for V and 6 bases for J; bases not matched to a gene: 13. Germline V lookup: CDR1 KGHSH, CDR2 LQKENI. The CDR3 contains 17 residues. CDR3 residues: CASSPRPRGAGRDTQYF. CDR3 in DNA: TGTGCCAGCTCACCACGACCGAGGGGAGCGGGAAGGGATACGCAGTATTTT.

This clonotype was seen at least ten times. The chain combines TRBV9 with TRBJ2-7, with unresolved D. V lost 0 bases, J lost 3 bases, and 10 bases lay in between. This CDR3 spans 14 amino acids. From germline, CDR1 is SGDLS and CDR2 YYNGEE. CDR3 sequence: CASSVADLGYEQYF. DNA for the CDR3: TGTGCCAGCAGCGTAGCCGACCTAGGCTACGAGCAGTACTTC.

This clonotype was observed a handful of times. The chain uses TRBV12-3 or TRBV12-4 and TRBJ2-1; D remains unclear. The CDR3 consists of 13 residues. V shed 3 bases and J shed 7 bases, with 10 bases lying between them. The CDR3 DNA follows: TGTGCCAGCAGTTTTCCCCCAGCAAATGAGCAGTTCTTC. Residues: CASSFPPANEQFF.

This clonotype was seen at least ten times. The rearrangement links TRBV28 to TRBJ2-1; the match to TRBD1 covers 9 bases. Germline V gene data show CDR1 as MDHEN and CDR2 as SYDVKM. J gave up 6 bases and V 4 bases, and 7 bases lay outside the gene matches. The length of the CDR3 is 15 residues. As DNA, the CDR3 is TGTGCCAGCAGTTCCGGGACAGGGTTTGTCAATGAGCAGTTCTTC. Its protein is CASSSGTGFVNEQFF.

This clonotype has at least ten counts. The chain couples TRBV27 to TRBJ2-1; 10 nucleotides line up with TRBD2. With V trimmed by 4 bases and J by 6 bases, 6 bases remained unmatched. Germline CDR1 and CDR2: MNHEY and SMNVEV (reference sequence). The CDR3 has 15 residues. The DNA of the CDR3 is TGTGCCAGCAGTTCACTAGCGGGATCGGGCAATGAGCAGTTCTTC. Translated, it gives CASSSLAGSGNEQFF.

In regard to this clonotype: The junction shows a germline mismatch at one end, possibly a read error. The gene calls are TRBV10-1 and TRBJ2-5; D is unresolved. CDR1 is WNHNN, CDR2 SYGVQD, per germline (reference sequence). The CDR3 length is 13 residues. The CDR3 region has the DNA TGCGCCAGCAGTGAGTACAGCCAAGGGACCCAGTACTTC. This encodes CASSEYSQGTQYF.

The chain employs TRBV28 and TRBJ2-2; D call uncertain. Trimming left V 7 bases short and J 7 bases short, with 16 bases between. This CDR3 is 14 amino acids long. Germline V CDR1 and CDR2: MDHEN, SYDVKM. The CDR3 DNA reads TGTGCCAGCACCATCGGGCCTATGGGCGGGGAGCTGTTTTTT. Protein sequence: CASTIGPMGGELFF.

This clonotype occurred many times. The J gene is TRBJ2-1, the V gene TRBV18; 7 bases map to TRBD1. Germline CDR1 is KGHSH and CDR2 is LQKENI. This CDR3 spans 16 amino acids. V lost 0 bases to trimming and J lost 4 bases; unmatched junction nucleotides: 6. The CDR3 sequence is CASSPPDRAAYNEQFF. CDR3 DNA sequence: TGTGCCAGCTCACCACCTGACAGGGCGGCATACAATGAGCAGTTCTTC.

This clonotype has ten or more counts. The V and J genes are TRBV10-1 and TRBJ2-2; D is ambiguous. The germline V and J ends were trimmed by 10 bases and 5 bases, with 11 bases remaining between them. The CDR3 spans 12 residues. Germline V gene sequence: CDR1 WNHNN, CDR2 SYGVQD (reference sequence). The CDR3 here is CATGGATGELFF. The DNA of the CDR3 is TGCGCCACCGGCGGTGCAACCGGGGAGCTGTTTTTT.

This clonotype has just a few counts. V is TRBV28 and J is TRBJ2-7, with D unclear. Looked up from germline, CDR1 is MDHEN and CDR2 is SYDVKM. The CDR3 runs to 13 residues. V shed 3 bases and J shed 3 bases, with 9 bases lying between them. The chain's CDR3 is CASSFIGNYEQYF. Written as DNA, the CDR3 is TGTGCCAGCAGTTTTATAGGGAACTACGAGCAGTACTTC.

For this clonotype: A much larger clone differs from this one at a single base, so this may be a read error. DNA of the CDR3: TGTGCCAGCAGCGTTCCGGGGTTGAGGGATGAGCAGTTCTTC. The encoded protein is CASSVPGLRDEQFF. This chain connects TRBV7-9 to TRBJ2-1, with D perhaps matching TRBD2 (5 bases). The V end lost 5 bases, the J end lost 8 bases, and 16 bases lay between the germline ends. Germline CDR1 SEHNR, CDR2 FQNEAQ (reference sequence). There are 14 residues in the CDR3.

This clonotype has just a few counts. The chain recombines TRBV28 with TRBJ2-3; D remains unclear. This CDR3 is 12 amino acids long. The germline V gene encodes CDR1 MDHEN and CDR2 SYDVKM. Between the trimmed V and J ends, which lost 8 bases and 2 bases, there was a span of 8 bases. The CDR3 region is CASGIATDTQYF. In DNA form, the CDR3 reads TGTGCCAGCGGTATTGCCACAGATACGCAGTATTTT.

This clonotype was recorded many times. CDR3 bases: TGTGCCAGCAGCTTAGGAATAAGCGGGAGTATCTACGAGCAGTACTTC. This sequence encodes CASSLGISGSIYEQYF. The chain carries TRBV5-6 and TRBJ2-7; 8 bases align to TRBD2. This CDR3 spans 16 amino acids. Germline trimming cut 2 bases from V and 3 bases from J; bases unmatched to any gene: 10. CDR1 SGHDT and CDR2 YYEEEE come from the germline V gene.

This clonotype was counted a single time. The rearrangement links TRBV11-3 to TRBJ2-1; 14 bases match TRBD2. Germline trimming cut 2 bases from V and 5 bases from J; bases unmatched to any gene: 5. The CDR3 sequence is 17 residues long. Germline V lookup: CDR1 SGHNT, CDR2 YENEEA. The CDR3 is CASSLSGTSGSNNEQFF. CDR3 nucleotide sequence: TGTGCCAGCAGCTTATCCGGGACTAGCGGGAGCAACAATGAGCAGTTCTTC. The variable domain in full, completed from reference TRBV11-3 and TRBJ2-1, reads EAGVVQSPRYKIIEKKQPVAFWCNPISGHNTLYWYLQNLGQGPELLIRYENEEAVDDSQLPKDRFSAERLKGVDSTLKIQPAELGDSAVYLCASSLSGTSGSNNEQFFGPGTRLTVL.

The CDR3 here is CASSYFGGLYSSVGYTF. The CDR3 DNA reads TGTGCCAGCAGTTACTTTGGGGGGTTGTACTCTTCGGTCGGCTACACCTTC. The V and J genes are TRBV6-2 or TRBV6-3 and TRBJ1-2, with D tentatively TRBD1 (5 bases). Trimming pared 1 base from V and 8 bases from J, leaving 23 bases between. The CDR3 has 17 amino acids. Germline V gene data show CDR1 as MNHEY and CDR2 as SVGEGT.

This clonotype was seen more than once but under ten times. J is TRBJ1-2 and V is TRBV3-1, with 12 bases fitting TRBD1. CDR1 and CDR2 (germline): LGHDT, YNNKEL (reference sequence). CDR3 size: 16 residues. J was trimmed by 3 bases and V by 4 bases; bases with no gene match: 6. The CDR3 nucleotides read TGTGCCAGCAGCCGGGACAGGGGGCAAATGTACTATGGCTACACCTTC. Protein sequence: CASSRDRGQMYYGYTF.

There are many counts of this clonotype. The chain has TRBV2 and TRBJ1-5; no firm D call. V lost 6 bases to trimming and J lost 4 bases, with 10 bases between them. Germline assignment: CDR1 SNHLY and CDR2 FYNNEI. The CDR3 contains 13 residues. DNA for the CDR3: TGTGCCAGCAGGACTCTTGGGAATCAGCCCCAGCATTTT. The encoded protein is CASRTLGNQPQHF.

This clonotype was counted many times. The genes are TRBV5-1 and TRBJ1-1; possible D gene TRBD1, 5 bases. In germline, CDR1 is SGHRS, CDR2 YFSETQ. Trimming stripped 4 bases from V and 5 bases from J, with 15 bases between. The CDR3 totals 14 residues. The CDR3 coding sequence is TGCGCCAGCAGCGGCCAGAGGGGAGGAACTGAAGCTTTCTTT. This sequence encodes CASSGQRGGTEAFF. Using reference TRBV5-1 and TRBJ1-1 for the parts outside the CDR3, the full variable domain is KAGVTQTPRYLIKTRGQQVTLSCSPISGHRSVSWYQQTPGQGLQFLFEYFSETQRNKGNFPGRFSGRQFSNSRSEMNVSTLELGDSALYLCASSGQRGGTEAFFGQGTRLTVV.

The chain joins TRBV28 to TRBJ2-7; D not resolved. With 3 bases removed from V and 2 bases from J, the gap between germline ends came to 11 bases. In germline, CDR1 is MDHEN, CDR2 SYDVKM. The CDR3 contains 14 residues. The CDR3 sequence is CASSLHRAAYEQYF. The CDR3 DNA reads TGTGCCAGCAGTTTGCACCGGGCCGCCTACGAGCAGTACTTC.